This T cell receptor (beta chain) was identified in a study of blood T cells in healthy people across ages. The study's findings and limits: More naive CD4+ cells and higher diversity marked long-lived donors relative to aged donors.

V lost 2 bases and J 2 bases, leaving 12 bases between the germline ends. Germline V gene lookup returns CDR1 ENHRY and CDR2 SYGVKD. This CDR3 is 15 amino acids long. As to this clonotype: As yet, its antigen is unknown.

A sample-barcoded 5' primer and a J-beta primer mix were used in a second PCR of about 7 to 12 cycles. TCRdb re-called the 5' RACE reads with MiXCR, one entry per CDR3 protein. This table has roughly 900,000 distinct CDR3 sequences, roughly 50% appearing once. The J gene is TRBJ1-2, the V gene TRBV10-3; D is unresolved. The origin of this receptor is a man aged 25 to 45 in good health. Sequenced sample: blood. The chain's CDR3 is CAISEAKTGNYGYTF. The DNA of the CDR3 is TGTGCCATCAGTGAGGCTAAGACGGGAAACTATGGCTACACCTTC.